This T cell receptor (beta chain) was sequenced in a study of cytomegalovirus exposure and HLA in healthy donors. PCR involved 60 Vbeta and 13 Jbeta primers. Sequencing used immunoSEQ multiplex PCR; TCRdb keeps in-frame clones, though not all of them. This sample has roughly 140,000 clones, with under 90% found just once. Samples came from healthy bone marrow donors. The CDR3 is made up of 13 amino acids. Germline CDR1 reads SGHDN; CDR2 reads FVKESK. Between the trimmed V and J ends, which lost 5 bases and 5 bases, there was a span of 12 bases. Broader study findings: Per a later analysis, HLA-associated TCR beta chains showed more clonal expansion than other, equally common TCR beta chains. Later analysis placed DRB1 highest and HLA-C lowest in TCR association rates, which differed by HLA locus. Researchers reported in a later analysis that a missense DCLRE1C variant was tied to TCR beta V- and J-gene trimming.

Comments on this clone: Its antigen is not identified.

This clonotype was obtained from a man in his forties in good health and CMV-seronegative. The V call is TRBV14, the J call TRBJ2-5; D gene uncertain. The specimen sequenced was PBMCs. In DNA form, the CDR3 reads TGTGCCAGCAGCGACGGGTTCTTGGAGACCCAGTACTTC. This encodes CASSDGFLETQYF. Looking up the rest from reference TRBV14 and TRBJ2-5 gives the full variable domain: EAGVTQFPSHSVIEKGQTVTLRCDPISGHDNLYWYRRVMGKEIKFLLHFVKESKQDESGMPNNRFLAERTGGTYSTLKVQPAELEDSGVYFCASSDGFLETQYFGPGTRLLVL.